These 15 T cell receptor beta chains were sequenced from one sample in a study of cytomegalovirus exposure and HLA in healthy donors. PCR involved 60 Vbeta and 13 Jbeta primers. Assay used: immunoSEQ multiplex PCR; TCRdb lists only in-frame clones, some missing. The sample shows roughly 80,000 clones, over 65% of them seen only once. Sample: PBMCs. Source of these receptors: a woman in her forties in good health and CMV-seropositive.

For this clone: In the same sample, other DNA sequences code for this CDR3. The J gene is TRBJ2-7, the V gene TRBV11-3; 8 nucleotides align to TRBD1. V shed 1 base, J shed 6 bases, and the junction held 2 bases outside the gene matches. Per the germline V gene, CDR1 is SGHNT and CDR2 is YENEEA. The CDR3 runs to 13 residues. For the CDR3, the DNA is TGTGCCAGCAGCTTAGTTGACAGGGGCGAGCAGTACTTC. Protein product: CASSLVDRGEQYF. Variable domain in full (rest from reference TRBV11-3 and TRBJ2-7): EAGVVQSPRYKIIEKKQPVAFWCNPISGHNTLYWYLQNLGQGPELLIRYENEEAVDDSQLPKDRFSAERLKGVDSTLKIQPAELGDSAVYLCASSLVDRGEQYFGPGTRLTVT.

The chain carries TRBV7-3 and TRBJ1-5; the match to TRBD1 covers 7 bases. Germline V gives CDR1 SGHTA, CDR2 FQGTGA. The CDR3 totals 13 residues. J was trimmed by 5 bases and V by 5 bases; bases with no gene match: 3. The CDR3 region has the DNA TGTGCCAGCAGCCGGGACAGAGATCAGCCCCAGCATTTT. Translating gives CASSRDRDQPQHF.

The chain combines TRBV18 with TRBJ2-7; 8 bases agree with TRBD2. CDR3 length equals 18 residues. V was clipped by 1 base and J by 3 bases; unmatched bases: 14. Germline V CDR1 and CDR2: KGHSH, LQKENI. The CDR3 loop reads CASSPLVDSGNAYYEQYF. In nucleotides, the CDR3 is TGTGCCAGCTCACCACTCGTGGATAGCGGGAATGCTTACTACGAGCAGTACTTC. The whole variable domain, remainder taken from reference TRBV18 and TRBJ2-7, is NAGVMQNPRHLVRRRGQEARLRCSPMKGHSHVYWYRQLPEEGLKFMVYLQKENIIDESGMPKERFSAEFPKEGPSILRIQQVVRGDSAAYFCASSPLVDSGNAYYEQYFGPGTRLTVT.

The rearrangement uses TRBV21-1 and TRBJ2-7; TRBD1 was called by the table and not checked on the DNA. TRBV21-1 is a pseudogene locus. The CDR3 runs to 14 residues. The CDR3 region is CASSKEDRCYEQYF. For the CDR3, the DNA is TGTGCCAGCAGCAAAGAGGACAGGTGCTACGAGCAGTACTTC.

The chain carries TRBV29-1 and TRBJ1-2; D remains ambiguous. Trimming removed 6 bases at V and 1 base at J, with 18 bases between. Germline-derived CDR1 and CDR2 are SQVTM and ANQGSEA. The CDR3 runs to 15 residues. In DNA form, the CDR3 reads TGCAGCGTCGCCACCCAGCGGGCCGGTAACTATGGCTACACCTTC. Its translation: CSVATQRAGNYGYTF.

The CDR3 sequence is CASSLAGGLYEQYV. The CDR3 DNA reads as TGTGCCAGCAGCCTAGCGGGAGGGCTTTACGAGCAGTACGTC. This chain uses TRBV5-4 with TRBJ2-7; 12 nucleotides align to TRBD2. This CDR3 comprises 14 residues. The V and J ends lost 4 bases and 4 bases, in that order; junction bases with no gene match: 3. From germline, CDR1 is SGHNT and CDR2 YYREEE (reference sequence).

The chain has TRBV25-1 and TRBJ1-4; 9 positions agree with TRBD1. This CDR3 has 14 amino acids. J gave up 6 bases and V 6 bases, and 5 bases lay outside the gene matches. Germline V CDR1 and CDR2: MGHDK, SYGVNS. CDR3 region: CASSPGQGYEKLFF. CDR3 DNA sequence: TGTGCCAGCAGCCCCGGACAGGGGTATGAAAAACTGTTTTTT.

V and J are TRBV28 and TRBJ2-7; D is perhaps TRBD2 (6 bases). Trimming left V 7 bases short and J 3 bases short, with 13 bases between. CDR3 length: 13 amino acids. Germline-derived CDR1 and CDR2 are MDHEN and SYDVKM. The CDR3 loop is CASTLSGNYEQYF. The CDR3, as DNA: TGTGCCAGCACCCTTAGCGGAAACTACGAGCAGTACTTC.

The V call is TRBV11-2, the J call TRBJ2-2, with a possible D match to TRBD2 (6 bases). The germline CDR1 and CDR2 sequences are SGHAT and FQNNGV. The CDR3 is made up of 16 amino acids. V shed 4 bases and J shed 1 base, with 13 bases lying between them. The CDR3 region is CASSSQTEGNTGELFF. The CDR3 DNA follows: TGTGCCAGCAGCTCTCAAACGGAGGGGAACACCGGGGAGCTGTTTTTT.

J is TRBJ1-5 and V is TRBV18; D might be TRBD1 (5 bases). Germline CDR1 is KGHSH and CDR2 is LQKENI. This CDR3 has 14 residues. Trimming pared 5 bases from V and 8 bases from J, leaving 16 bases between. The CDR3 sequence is CASSALLTAEPQHF. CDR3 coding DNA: TGTGCCAGCTCAGCCCTCTTGACAGCTGAGCCCCAGCATTTT. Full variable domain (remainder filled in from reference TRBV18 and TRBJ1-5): NAGVMQNPRHLVRRRGQEARLRCSPMKGHSHVYWYRQLPEEGLKFMVYLQKENIIDESGMPKERFSAEFPKEGPSILRIQQVVRGDSAAYFCASSALLTAEPQHFGDGTRLSIL.

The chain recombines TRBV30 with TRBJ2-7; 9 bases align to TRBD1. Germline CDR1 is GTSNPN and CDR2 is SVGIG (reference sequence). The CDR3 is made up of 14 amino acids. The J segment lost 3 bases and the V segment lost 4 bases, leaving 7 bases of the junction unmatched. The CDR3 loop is CAWKFRDRDYEQYF. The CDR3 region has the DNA TGTGCCTGGAAGTTCCGGGACAGGGACTACGAGCAGTACTTC.

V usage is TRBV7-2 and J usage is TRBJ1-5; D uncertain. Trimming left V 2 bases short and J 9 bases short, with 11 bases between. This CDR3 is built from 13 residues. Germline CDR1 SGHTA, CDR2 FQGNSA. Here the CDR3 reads CASSLTEVRPQHF. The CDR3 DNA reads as TGTGCCAGCAGCTTAACCGAGGTGAGGCCCCAGCATTTT.

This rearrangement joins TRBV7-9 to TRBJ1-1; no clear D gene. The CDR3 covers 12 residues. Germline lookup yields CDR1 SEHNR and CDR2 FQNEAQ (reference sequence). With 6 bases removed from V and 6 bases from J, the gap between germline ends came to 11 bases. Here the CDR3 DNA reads TGTGCCAGCAGTCCTGACAATCCTGAAGCTTTCTTT. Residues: CASSPDNPEAFF.

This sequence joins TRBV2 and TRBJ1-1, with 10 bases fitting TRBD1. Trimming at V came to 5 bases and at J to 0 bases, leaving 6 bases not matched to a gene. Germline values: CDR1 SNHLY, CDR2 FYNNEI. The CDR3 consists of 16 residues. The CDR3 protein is CASSRGQGKMNTEAFF. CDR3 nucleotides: TGTGCCAGCAGTCGGGGACAGGGGAAAATGAACACTGAAGCTTTCTTT.

The CDR3 region is CASSYSGTGDQETQYF. The CDR3 nucleotides read TGTGCCAGCAGTTACTCCGGGACAGGGGATCAAGAGACCCAGTACTTC. The V and J genes are TRBV6-5 and TRBJ2-5; 10 positions match TRBD1. From germline, CDR1 is MNHEY and CDR2 SVGAGI. The CDR3 is made up of 16 amino acids. V shed 0 bases and J 2 bases; nucleotides not matched to a gene: 3.